The 3 T cell receptor beta chains below were found in one sample sequenced in a study of T cells in Graves' hyperthyroidism and ophthalmopathy. Researchers took RNA transcripts and amplified the TCR beta CDR3 regions from them. The TCR CDR3 was amplified in a first-round RT-PCR using the HTBI primer set. Via MiXCR, TCRdb re-called the multiplex PCR reads, giving one row per CDR3 protein. Here the sample spans 250,000 or so distinct CDR3 sequences, about 16% being singletons. Sequenced material: blood. The receptors were sampled from a woman aged 45-65 years with Graves' hyperthyroidism that later progressed to Graves' ophthalmopathy.

This clonotype was seen a few times. The J gene is TRBJ1-5, the V gene TRBV6-1; 9 bases align to TRBD1. Germline CDR1 MNHNS, CDR2 SASEGT. This CDR3 spans 14 amino acids. Trimming removed 6 bases from V and 7 bases from J; junction bases left unmatched: 7. In nucleotides, the CDR3 is TGTGCCAGCAGCCCCGGGACAGGGCGACAGCCCCAGCATTTT. Protein: CASSPGTGRQPQHF.

The chain employs TRBV9 and TRBJ2-2; D is unclear. This CDR3 contains 14 residues. Germline V gives CDR1 SGDLS, CDR2 YYNGEE. V was cut by 1 base and J by 6 bases, with 10 bases left in between. In nucleotides, the CDR3 is TGTGCCAGCAGCGTAAGATCCGGTGCCGGGGAGCTGTTTTTT. Translation gives CASSVRSGAGELFF.

The rearrangement uses TRBV4-1 and TRBJ2-3, with D possibly matching TRBD1 (6 bases). The CDR3 totals 16 residues. V lost 4 bases and J lost 4, with 18 bases in between. Germline loops: CDR1 MGHRA, CDR2 YSYEKL. The CDR3 reads CASSRLPGQESDTQYF. The DNA of the CDR3 is TGCGCCAGCAGCCGGCTCCCGGGACAAGAGTCAGATACGCAGTATTTT.